The 19 T cell receptor beta chains below all came from one sample that was sequenced in a study of blood T cell repertoires in COVID-19. Clones were sequenced by immunoSEQ multiplex PCR, and TCRdb holds only the in-frame ones, with some missing. The sample consists of some 24,000 clones, roughly 89% of them appearing once. Sequenced: peripheral blood. The receptors come from a human donor in a cohort sampled during active COVID-19.

This clone was observed once. The chain has TRBV5-1 and TRBJ2-5, with 9 bases lining up with TRBD2. Germline CDR1 SGHRS, CDR2 YFSETQ. With V trimmed by 0 bases and J by 3 bases, 6 bases remained unmatched. The CDR3 loop spans 16 amino acids. The CDR3, as DNA: TGCGCCAGCAGCTTGGAGGGACTAGCAGATAAAGAGACCCAGTACTTC. Amino acid sequence: CASSLEGLADKETQYF.

CDR3 coding DNA: TGCAGTGCTAGTTCCGGGGGGGTTTATAGCAATCAGCCCCAGCATTTT. This translates into CSASSGGVYSNQPQHF. The chain carries TRBV20-1 and TRBJ1-5; a possible D gene is TRBD1 (5 bases). Trimming removed 3 bases at V and 0 bases at J, with 15 bases between. CDR3 length: 16 residues. Germline V lookup: CDR1 DFQATT, CDR2 SNEGSKA (reference sequence).

The chain has TRBV4-3 and TRBJ2-5; 8 bases are shared with TRBD2. V shed 0 bases, J shed 5 bases, and the junction held 5 bases outside the gene matches. The CDR3 consists of 15 residues. From germline, CDR1 is LGHNA and CDR2 YSLEER. DNA of the CDR3: TGCGCCAGCAGCCAAGATCGGGGGGGTTGGGAGACCCAGTACTTC. Encoded protein: CASSQDRGGWETQYF.

This rearrangement joins TRBV27 to TRBJ2-7, with 8 nucleotides matching TRBD2. Trimming took 8 bases from V and 4 from J; bases not matched to a gene: 7. Looked up from germline, CDR1 is MNHEY and CDR2 is SMNVEV (reference sequence). This CDR3 region has 13 residues. The CDR3 coding sequence is TGTGCCAGCTCTCGGACTAGCTTTTACGAGCAGTACTTC. It codes for CASSRTSFYEQYF.

The chain couples TRBV4-1 to TRBJ1-1, with no clear D. The CDR3 runs 13 residues. Germline V gene lookup returns CDR1 MGHRA and CDR2 YSYEKL. With 4 bases removed from V and 1 base from J, the gap between germline ends came to 7 bases. The CDR3 protein is CASSRVQNTEAFF. CDR3 sequence (DNA): TGCGCCAGCAGCCGAGTCCAGAACACTGAAGCTTTCTTT.

The chain employs TRBV18 and TRBJ2-5; no reliable D call. The CDR3 extends over 13 amino acids. Trimming left V 1 base short and J 2 bases short, with 5 bases between. CDR1 is KGHSH and CDR2 is LQKENI in the germline V gene. CDR3 in DNA: TGTGCCAGCTCACCACGCCAGCAAGAGACCCAGTACTTC. It yields the protein CASSPRQQETQYF.

V is TRBV11-2 and J is TRBJ1-2; D unresolved. This CDR3 region has 14 residues. V gave up 1 base and J gave up 0 bases, with 6 bases separating them. Per germline, CDR1 SGHAT and CDR2 FQNNGV. CDR3 sequence (DNA): TGTGCCAGCAGCTTAGGCACAGCTAACTATGGCTACACCTTC. It codes for CASSLGTANYGYTF.

The V and J genes are TRBV20-1 and TRBJ2-1, with 7 bases fitting TRBD2. The CDR3 sequence is 11 residues long. Germline V gene lookup returns CDR1 DFQATT and CDR2 SNEGSKA (reference sequence). Trimming cost V 4 bases and J 9 bases; bases outside gene matches: 3. CDR3 sequence: CSATERGEQFF. The CDR3 DNA reads TGCAGTGCTACCGAGCGGGGTGAGCAGTTCTTC.

The chain recombines TRBV2 with TRBJ2-1; 7 bases fit TRBD1. This CDR3 has 15 residues. The V gene end was trimmed by 8 bases and the J gene end by 7 bases; junction bases not matched to a gene: 14. In germline, CDR1 is SNHLY, CDR2 FYNNEI. The CDR3 nucleotides read TGTGCCAGCTTTCGGGTAGAGGGGGCGAAGAATGAGCAGTTCTTC. Encoded protein: CASFRVEGAKNEQFF. Full variable domain (outside the CDR3, taken from reference TRBV2 and TRBJ2-1): EPEVTQTPSHQVTQMGQEVILRCVPISNHLYFYWYRQILGQKVEFLVSFYNNEISEKSEIFDDQFSVERPDGSNFTLKIRSTKLEDSAMYFCASFRVEGAKNEQFFGPGTRLTVL.

The chain combines TRBV25-1 with TRBJ2-5; 8 bases agree with TRBD2. Germline CDR1 reads MGHDK; CDR2 reads SYGVNS. This CDR3 is built from 17 residues. The trim removed 6 bases at V and 5 bases at J, leaving 17 bases unmatched. The CDR3 DNA reads TGTGCCAGCAGAGAGAATGGAGTAGCGGGATATAAGGAGACCCAGTACTTC. As protein: CASRENGVAGYKETQYF.

The chain recombines TRBV2 with TRBJ1-1; tentative D call: TRBD1 (5 bases). CDR1 SNHLY and CDR2 FYNNEI come from the germline V gene. This CDR3 spans 14 amino acids. Between the trimmed V and J ends, which lost 4 bases and 3 bases, there was a span of 12 bases. CDR3 DNA sequence: TGTGCCAGCAGTGTTCAGGCGGGGGACACTGAAGCTTTCTTT. Translated, it gives CASSVQAGDTEAFF.

The rearrangement joins TRBV6-2 or TRBV6-3 to TRBJ2-1; 8 bases line up with TRBD2. CDR3 size: 15 residues. With V trimmed by 0 bases and J by 3 bases, 1 base remained unmatched. The germline CDR1 and CDR2 sequences are MNHEY and SVGEGT. The CDR3 coding sequence is TGTGCCAGCAGTTACTCTGGGACTAGCTACAATGAGCAGTTCTTC. Translating it yields CASSYSGTSYNEQFF.

V gene TRBV6-5 combines with J gene TRBJ2-1, with 9 bases aligning to TRBD2. This CDR3 contains 15 residues. J lost 8 bases, V lost 6 bases, and 11 bases had no gene match. The V gene's germline CDR1 is MNHEY and CDR2 SVGAGI. The CDR3 coding sequence is TGTGCCAGCAGCTCTTCTCTAGCGGGGTGGGATGAGCAGTTCTTC. Encoded protein: CASSSSLAGWDEQFF.

The genes are TRBV3-1 (or the pseudogene TRBV3-2) and TRBJ1-2; no clear D gene. V was cut by 0 bases and J by 5 bases, with 4 bases left in between. Germline CDR1 LGHDT, CDR2 YNNKEL (reference sequence). This CDR3 region has 12 residues. The CDR3 reads CASSQEQYGYTF. CDR3 coding DNA: TGTGCCAGCAGCCAAGAGCAGTATGGCTACACCTTC.

The chain is built from TRBV7-3 and TRBJ2-3; 10 nucleotides agree with TRBD2. From germline, CDR1 is SGHTA and CDR2 FQGTGA. This CDR3 region has 16 residues. V was pared by 2 bases and J by 5 bases, with 7 bases of the junction left unmatched. CDR3 sequence (DNA): TGTGCCAGCAGCTTAGGGCTAGCGGGAGTTTTAGATACGCAGTATTTT. Encoded protein: CASSLGLAGVLDTQYF.

The V and J genes are TRBV3-1 (or the pseudogene TRBV3-2) and TRBJ2-1; 8 nucleotides align to TRBD1. CDR1 LGHDT and CDR2 YNNKEL come from the germline V gene (reference sequence). V lost 4 bases and J lost 0; bases outside the gene matches: 2. The CDR3 has 15 residues. The CDR3 region is CASSPTGGSYNEQFF. The CDR3 DNA reads TGTGCCAGCAGCCCTACAGGGGGCTCCTACAATGAGCAGTTCTTC.

The chain couples TRBV9 to TRBJ2-7; 9 positions match TRBD1. Trimming cost V 3 bases and J 3 bases; bases outside gene matches: 16. Germline CDR1 is SGDLS and CDR2 is YYNGEE. CDR3 length: 18 amino acids. The CDR3 nucleotides are TGTGCCAGCAGCGACCCCCAGAATACCGGGACAGGGAGCTACGAGCAGTACTTC. Translation: CASSDPQNTGTGSYEQYF. Together with reference TRBV9 and TRBJ2-7, the CDR3 gives the full variable domain: DSGVTQTPKHLITATGQRVTLRCSPRSGDLSVYWYQQSLDQGLQFLIQYYNGEERAKGNILERFSAQQFPDLHSELNLSSLELGDSALYFCASSDPQNTGTGSYEQYFGPGTRLTVT.

This clone has more than one count but fewer than ten. The V and J genes are TRBV3-1 (or the pseudogene TRBV3-2) and TRBJ1-1; D uncertain. This CDR3 is 18 amino acids long. Between the trimmed V and J ends, which lost 0 bases and 0 bases, there was a span of 17 bases. Germline-derived CDR1 and CDR2 are LGHDT and YNNKEL (reference sequence). DNA of the CDR3: TGTGCCAGCAGCCAAGACTTGGCAGAACAGAAAATGAACACTGAAGCTTTCTTT. This gives the protein CASSQDLAEQKMNTEAFF.

This rearrangement joins TRBV5-1 to TRBJ1-6; a possible D gene is TRBD1 (6 bases). The CDR3 totals 14 residues. V gave up 0 bases and J gave up 10 bases, with 11 bases separating them. The germline gives CDR1 SGHRS, CDR2 YFSETQ. CDR3 protein: CASSLVTGGSPLHF. The CDR3, as DNA: TGCGCCAGCAGCTTGGTGACAGGAGGATCACCCCTCCACTTT.